The rows below give T cell receptor beta chains drawn from one sample of a study of response to subunit inactivated influenza vaccine. Using its own MiXCR run on the RT-PCR reads, TCRdb lists one record per CDR3 protein. The profile covers fewer than 700,000 distinct CDR3 sequences, with 10% to 15% appearing a single time and under 15% taken by the ten largest. The sequencing used PBMCs from blood, collected about 40 days after vaccination. Every receptor here comes from a man between 50 and 59 years old who received an inactivated influenza vaccine. Both conserved end residues are part of each CDR3. A D gene is named only where the DNA matches it firmly. Only part of the rows carry a size: once, few, many, or a class if the clone is expanded.

TRBV6-1	TRBD1	TRBJ2-1	-	CASSPTGGAYNEQFF	TGTGCCAGCAGTCCCACAGGGGGCGCCTACAATGAGCAGTTCTTC
TRBV5-1	-	TRBJ2-1	many	CASSLVGGKGNEQFF	TGCGCCAGCAGCTTGGTAGGCGGGAAGGGCAATGAGCAGTTCTTC
TRBV4-2	-	TRBJ1-4	many	CASSPRAFGSYNEKLFF	TGTGCCAGCAGCCCGCGAGCGTTCGGCAGCTATAATGAAAAACTGTTTTTT
TRBV6-2/TRBV6-3	TRBD2	TRBJ2-2	-	CASSRTWAGEFLVNTGELFF	TGTGCCAGCAGCCGGACTTGGGCGGGAGAGTTTCTGGTGAACACCGGGGAGCTGTTTTTT
TRBV10-3	-	TRBJ2-1	few	CAISESSYNEQFF	TGTGCCATCAGTGAGTCGTCCTACAATGAGCAGTTCTTC
TRBV2	TRBD1	TRBJ1-1	few	CASRLRGPTEAFF	TGTGCCAGCAGGTTAAGGGGGCCCACTGAAGCTTTCTTT
TRBV27	-	TRBJ2-6	few	CASSRRRTGANVLTF	TGTGCCAGCAGCAGACGACGGACTGGGGCCAACGTCCTGACTTTC
TRBV5-1	-	TRBJ2-2	few	CASSRRTINTGELFF	TGCGCCAGCAGCCGGCGGACAATAAACACCGGGGAGCTGTTTTTT
TRBV12-3/TRBV12-4	TRBD1	TRBJ2-2	few	CASSSGQGAPTGELFF	TGTGCCAGCAGTTCCGGACAGGGGGCGCCGACCGGGGAGCTGTTTTTT
TRBV10-3	TRBD2	TRBJ2-5	-	CAISGGTSWGETQYF	TGTGCCATCAGTGGGGGGACTAGTTGGGGAGAGACCCAGTACTTC
TRBV5-1	-	TRBJ2-7	few	CASRTGTTSSYEQYF	TGCGCCAGCAGAACAGGGACAACTAGCTCCTACGAGCAGTACTTC
TRBV9	-	TRBJ1-5	-	CASSVSGGNQPQHF	TGTGCCAGCAGCGTTTCAGGGGGCAATCAGCCCCAGCATTTT
TRBV6-2/TRBV6-3	-	TRBJ2-7	few	CASSLDYLLFEQYF	TGTGCCAGCAGTTTGGACTACCTCCTTTTCGAGCAGTACTTC
TRBV7-8	TRBD1	TRBJ2-1	-	CASSPRTGRYNEQFF	TGTGCCAGCAGCCCTAGGACAGGGCGCTACAATGAGCAGTTCTTC
TRBV29-1	TRBD2	TRBJ2-7	few	CSVAGTSGTYEQYF	TGCAGCGTGGCTGGGACTAGCGGGACCTACGAGCAGTACTTC
TRBV20-1	TRBD2	TRBJ2-3	-	CSARAGTSGVTDTQYF	TGCAGTGCTAGGGCCGGGACTAGCGGGGTCACAGATACGCAGTATTTT
TRBV5-1	TRBD1	TRBJ2-5	-	CASSQGTGQETQYF	TGCGCCAGCAGCCAGGGGACAGGCCAAGAGACCCAGTACTTC
TRBV4-1	-	TRBJ1-1	-	CASWGGGTEAFF	TGCGCCAGCTGGGGGGGCGGGACTGAAGCTTTCTTT
TRBV7-2	-	TRBJ1-2	few	CASSLEGWGGYTF	TGTGCCAGCAGCTTAGAGGGTTGGGGAGGCTACACCTTC
TRBV5-1	TRBD1	TRBJ2-1	-	CASSGTGSGSYNEQFF	TGCGCCAGCAGCGGGACAGGGTCGGGCTCCTACAATGAGCAGTTCTTC
TRBV5-1	-	TRBJ2-5	-	CVSSAGLMRETQYF	TGCGTCAGCAGCGCGGGCCTAATGAGGGAGACCCAGTACTTC
TRBV10-3	TRBD2	TRBJ2-2	few	CAISESRPSGTGELFF	TGTGCCATCAGTGAGTCCCGGCCTAGCGGGACCGGGGAGCTGTTTTTT
TRBV29-1	-	TRBJ2-2	many	CSVGQVNTGELFF	TGCAGCGTTGGGCAGGTGAACACCGGGGAGCTGTTTTTT
TRBV18	-	TRBJ2-7	-	CASSPSREGLEQYF	TGTGCCAGCTCACCATCCAGGGAAGGTCTCGAGCAGTACTTC
TRBV5-5	-	TRBJ2-3	few	CASSHDRGRTDTQYF	TGTGCCAGCAGCCATGACCGGGGGCGAACAGATACGCAGTATTTT
TRBV7-2	-	TRBJ2-2	few	CATSSGNTGELFF	TGTGCCACCAGTAGCGGAAACACCGGGGAGCTGTTTTTT
TRBV12-3/TRBV12-4	TRBD2	TRBJ2-5	few	CASSFSSGQETQYF	TGTGCCAGCAGTTTTTCTAGCGGCCAAGAGACCCAGTACTTC
TRBV3-1	-	TRBJ2-7	many	CASSQWERDHEQYF	TGTGCCAGCAGCCAATGGGAGAGGGACCACGAGCAGTACTTC
TRBV11-2	-	TRBJ2-7	-	CASSLARAGEQYF	TGTGCCAGCAGCTTAGCCAGGGCGGGCGAGCAGTACTTC
TRBV29-1	-	TRBJ2-1	few	CSVVGGVSNEQFF	TGCAGCGTTGTAGGGGGAGTAAGCAATGAGCAGTTCTTC
TRBV20-1	-	TRBJ1-2	-	CSAVIPNYGYTF	TGCAGTGCGGTGATACCTAACTATGGCTACACCTTC
TRBV6-5	-	TRBJ1-1	-	CASSYSLGEIAEAFF	TGTGCCAGCAGTTACTCTCTGGGGGAGATCGCTGAAGCTTTCTTT
TRBV9	TRBD2	TRBJ2-3	-	CASSAIPGTSGADTQYF	TGTGCCAGCAGCGCGATCCCCGGGACTAGCGGCGCAGATACGCAGTATTTT
TRBV12-3/TRBV12-4	TRBD2	TRBJ2-7	many	CASREAGFLYEQYF	TGTGCCAGCAGGGAAGCGGGGTTCCTCTACGAGCAGTACTTC
TRBV6-2/TRBV6-3	TRBD1	TRBJ1-1	few	CASIKDRVNTEAFF	TGTGCCAGCATCAAAGACAGGGTGAACACTGAAGCTTTCTTT
TRBV27	-	TRBJ2-1	-	CASSLSQMGRAEQFF	TGTGCCAGCAGTTTATCCCAGATGGGCCGCGCTGAGCAGTTCTTC
TRBV20-1	-	TRBJ2-3	many	CSALPRVSTDTQYF	TGCAGTGCTCTTCCCCGTGTCAGCACAGATACGCAGTATTTT
TRBV29-1	-	TRBJ2-2	many	CSVQERWARGRTGELFF	TGCAGCGTCCAGGAGCGTTGGGCCAGGGGCCGAACCGGGGAGCTGTTTTTT
TRBV7-8	-	TRBJ2-7	-	CASSLSRDNYEQYF	TGTGCCAGCAGCTTATCCCGGGACAACTACGAGCAGTACTTC
TRBV6-2/TRBV6-3	-	TRBJ1-1	few	CASLRRDTTEAFF	TGTGCCAGCCTCCGACGGGACACAACTGAAGCTTTCTTT
TRBV7-2	TRBD2	TRBJ2-1	few	CASSPSGGLEQFF	TGTGCCAGCAGCCCAAGCGGGGGTCTTGAGCAGTTCTTC
TRBV4-1	-	TRBJ2-7	-	CASSQDMGDGAGEQYF	TGCGCCAGCAGCCAAGATATGGGTGACGGCGCGGGCGAGCAGTACTTC
TRBV5-1	-	TRBJ2-7	-	CASSFGASSDEQYF	TGCGCCAGCAGCTTCGGGGCCTCTAGTGACGAGCAGTACTTC
TRBV2	TRBD2	TRBJ2-1	-	CASRPLAGVSSYNEQFF	TGTGCCAGCAGACCTCTAGCGGGAGTAAGCTCCTACAATGAGCAGTTCTTC
TRBV20-1	-	TRBJ1-2	-	CSARVVDGYTF	TGCAGTGCTAGAGTTGTTGATGGCTACACCTTC
TRBV10-1	TRBD1	TRBJ2-2	many	CASGTANTGELFF	TGCGCCAGTGGGACAGCAAACACCGGGGAGCTGTTTTTT
TRBV12-3/TRBV12-4	-	TRBJ2-1	many	CASSHQLGNEQFF	TGTGCCAGCAGTCACCAGTTGGGGAATGAGCAGTTCTTC
TRBV7-9	TRBD1	TRBJ1-6	many	CASSLPGGSSPLHF	TGTGCCAGCAGCTTACCAGGGGGTAGTTCACCCCTCCACTTT